The 18 T cell receptor beta chains below all came from one sample that was sequenced in a study of beta chain features in type 1 diabetes. Expressed TCRB transcripts were sequenced because the entire RNA isolate underwent reverse transcription. TCRdb's copy holds only in-frame clones and misses some; the assay was immunoSEQ multiplex PCR. The sample records hundreds of thousands of clones, around a sixth being singletons. Material for sequencing was naive CD4+ T cells from blood. Source of these receptors: a man between 18 and 35 years old in good health.

There are a few counts of this clone. This sequence joins TRBV28 and TRBJ1-2; tentatively, D is TRBD1 (6 bases). The germline gives CDR1 MDHEN, CDR2 SYDVKM. CDR3 length equals 13 residues. Trimming stripped 4 bases from V and 4 bases from J, with 10 bases between. The CDR3 spells CASSSGQLYGYTF. The CDR3 DNA is TGTGCCAGCAGTTCTGGACAGCTCTATGGCTACACCTTC.

This clone was counted a few times. Other DNA sequences of this sample code for an identical CDR3. V and J are TRBV15 and TRBJ2-5; D is perhaps TRBD2 (5 bases). Looked up from germline, CDR1 is LNHNV and CDR2 is YYDKDF (reference sequence). V shed 0 bases and J shed 4 bases, with 6 bases lying between them. The CDR3 is made up of 13 amino acids. The CDR3 DNA reads as TGTGCCACCAGCAGAGATCGGGGAGAGACCCAGTACTTC. Translated: CATSRDRGETQYF.

This clone was seen only a few times. The genes are TRBV19 and TRBJ1-2, with unresolved D. Germline V gene sequence: CDR1 LNHDA, CDR2 SQIVND (reference sequence). With 6 bases removed from V and 5 bases from J, the gap between germline ends came to 13 bases. CDR3 length: 13 amino acids. As DNA, the CDR3 is TGTGCCAGTAGCCTATCCTCTCTATATGGCTACACCTTC. Protein sequence: CASSLSSLYGYTF. Supplemented by reference TRBV19 and TRBJ1-2, the full variable domain reads DGGITQSPKYLFRKEGQNVTLSCEQNLNHDAMYWYRQDPGQGLRLIYYSQIVNDFQKGDIAEGYSVSREKKESFPLTVTSAQKNPTAFYLCASSLSSLYGYTFGSGTRLTVV.

This rearrangement joins TRBV7-2 to TRBJ2-3; TRBD2 aligns across 12 bases. This CDR3 is 16 amino acids long. V trimming: 5 bases; J trimming: 6 bases; junction bases outside the gene matches: 9. Germline loops: CDR1 SGHTA, CDR2 FQGNSA. This CDR3 is CASSPRLAGVGDTQYF. The DNA for the CDR3 is TGTGCCAGCAGCCCCCGACTAGCGGGAGTAGGGGATACGCAGTATTTT.

The rearrangement uses TRBV6-1 and TRBJ1-1; tentative D call: TRBD1 (6 bases). The germline CDR1 and CDR2 sequences are MNHNS and SASEGT. Trimming left V 3 bases short and J 11 bases short, with 16 bases between. The CDR3 runs to 13 residues. CDR3 protein: CASSDRGLLVAFF. DNA of the CDR3: TGTGCCAGCAGTGACAGGGGCCTCCTCGTGGCTTTCTTT.

This clone has only a few counts. The chain links TRBV27 to TRBJ2-1; perhaps TRBD1 as D (5 bases). This CDR3 is built from 12 residues. CDR1 is MNHEY and CDR2 is SMNVEV in the germline V gene (reference sequence). Trimming cost V 6 bases and J 7 bases, with 10 bases left between them. DNA of the CDR3: TGTGCCAGCAGAGGTGACAGAAATGAGCAGTTCTTC. Protein: CASRGDRNEQFF.

The J gene is TRBJ1-2, the V gene TRBV12-5; D gene uncertain. CDR3 size: 14 residues. The V end lost 1 base, the J end lost 4 bases, and 10 bases lay between the germline ends. Germline CDR1 reads LGHNT; CDR2 reads FRNRAP. In DNA form, the CDR3 reads TGTGCTAGTGGTTTGGAACCCCCTGGCTATGGCTACACCTTC. Amino acids: CASGLEPPGYGYTF.

This rearrangement joins TRBV27 to TRBJ2-5; D not certain. V was clipped by 2 bases and J by 1 base, with 8 bases between them. Germline assignment: CDR1 MNHEY and CDR2 SMNVEV (reference sequence). This CDR3 is 14 amino acids long. In DNA, the CDR3 is TGTGCCAGCAGTTTAACGCACGGCCAAGAGACCCAGTACTTC. Translation gives CASSLTHGQETQYF.

This clone appeared a few times. This sequence joins TRBV7-2 and TRBJ2-7; 13 nucleotides agree with TRBD2. Trimming removed 5 bases from V and 6 bases from J; junction bases left unmatched: 7. Germline lookup yields CDR1 SGHTA and CDR2 FQGNSA. The CDR3 sequence is 15 residues long. The CDR3 DNA sequence: TGTGCCAGCAGCCTACATCGACTAGCGGGAGGCGAGCAGTACTTC. Protein sequence: CASSLHRLAGGEQYF. The full variable domain, in which reference TRBV7-2 and TRBJ2-7 provide the parts outside the CDR3, is GAGVSQSPSNKVTEKGKDVELRCDPISGHTALYWYRQSLGQGLEFLIYFQGNSAPDKSGLPSDRFSAERTGGSVSTLTIQRTQQEDSAVYLCASSLHRLAGGEQYFGPGTRLTVT.

V is TRBV30 and J is TRBJ2-7; D is ambiguous. The length of the CDR3 is 13 residues. The germline V and J ends were trimmed by 3 bases and 3 bases, with 12 bases remaining between them. Germline V CDR1 and CDR2: GTSNPN, SVGIG (reference sequence). The DNA of the CDR3 is TGTGCCTGGAGCAGACTCGGCGACTACGAGCAGTACTTC. Amino acid sequence: CAWSRLGDYEQYF.

This clone was counted between two and nine times. The V gene is TRBV6-4, the J gene TRBJ1-2, with 8 bases identical to TRBD1. Trimming removed 3 bases from V and 4 bases from J; junction bases left unmatched: 7. The CDR3 is made up of 15 amino acids. Germline V gene sequence: CDR1 MRHNA, CDR2 SNTAGT. DNA of the CDR3: TGTGCCAGCAGTGAAGGGACAGGAGGGGCCTATGGCTACACCTTC. Amino acids: CASSEGTGGAYGYTF.

This clone appeared a few times. V usage is TRBV30 and J usage is TRBJ2-3; 8 positions agree with TRBD1. Germline CDR1 reads GTSNPN; CDR2 reads SVGIG (reference sequence). Losses at the gene ends were 4 bases for V and 2 bases for J; bases not matched to a gene: 8. CDR3 length: 15 amino acids. The DNA of the CDR3 is TGTGCCTGGACCCCGGGGACAGGCTTCACAGATACGCAGTATTTT. Its translation: CAWTPGTGFTDTQYF. Full variable domain (remainder filled in from reference TRBV30 and TRBJ2-3): SQTIHQWPATLVQPVGSPLSLECTVEGTSNPNLYWYRQAAGRGLQLLFYSVGIGQISSEVPQNLSASRPQDRQFILSSKKLLLSDSGFYLCAWTPGTGFTDTQYFGPGTRLTVL.

The chain links TRBV5-4 to TRBJ1-2; no firm D call. V lost 3 bases and J lost 4, with 16 bases in between. The CDR3 is 15 amino acids. Looked up from germline, CDR1 is SGHNT and CDR2 is YYREEE (reference sequence). The CDR3 reads CASSSGPNHGYGYTF. The CDR3 nucleotides read TGTGCCAGCAGCTCCGGACCTAATCACGGCTATGGCTACACCTTC.

V usage is TRBV11-2 and J usage is TRBJ2-4; D not resolved. This CDR3 is built from 15 residues. The germline V gene encodes CDR1 SGHAT and CDR2 FQNNGV. Trimming removed 1 base at V and 3 bases at J, with 10 bases between. This chain's CDR3 is CASSLAWILKNIQYF. The CDR3 region has the DNA TGTGCCAGCAGCTTAGCGTGGATCCTCAAAAACATTCAGTACTTC.

This chain's CDR3 is CASSYHRGKTGNTIYF. The CDR3 region has the DNA TGTGCCAGCAGCTACCACAGGGGAAAGACTGGAAACACCATATATTTT. This chain links TRBV7-9 with TRBJ1-3; 7 positions agree with TRBD1. CDR1 is SEHNR and CDR2 is FQNEAQ in the germline V gene (reference sequence). The CDR3 covers 16 residues. With V trimmed by 4 bases and J by 2 bases, 8 bases remained unmatched.

V usage is TRBV30 and J usage is TRBJ2-3; D is undetermined. The CDR3 loop spans 14 amino acids. Trimming cost V 7 bases and J 2 bases, with 16 bases left between them. The germline CDR1 and CDR2 sequences are GTSNPN and SVGIG (reference sequence). The CDR3: CALTHDIATDTQYF. In DNA form, the CDR3 reads TGTGCCTTGACGCACGACATCGCCACAGATACGCAGTATTTT.

The chain employs TRBV27 and TRBJ1-6; D is unresolved. The V gene lost 2 bases and the J gene lost 10 bases, with 18 bases spanning the gap. CDR1 and CDR2 from the germline V gene are MNHEY and SMNVEV (reference sequence). The CDR3 is made up of 16 amino acids. In DNA form, the CDR3 reads TGTGCCAGCAGTTTAATCTCGGCAGGTGTGACCTCACCCCTCCACTTT. This encodes CASSLISAGVTSPLHF.

This rearrangement joins TRBV6-5 to TRBJ1-2; no clear D gene. The CDR3 is 13 amino acids. V was shortened by 7 bases and J by 4 bases, with 13 bases between the two germline ends. Germline CDR1 reads MNHEY; CDR2 reads SVGAGI. The CDR3 region is CASTPRGVYGYTF. In DNA form, the CDR3 reads TGTGCCAGCACTCCTCGCGGGGTCTATGGCTACACCTTC.